This T cell receptor beta chain was recovered during a study of Tregs in tolerant kidney transplant recipients (dated by TCRdb to between 2019 and 2020). For the study in its entirety: Transplants used related donors with nonmyeloablative bone marrow transplantation; mixed chimerism was transient in the human trials. The study applied TCRbeta sequencing to find donor-specific regulatory T cells before combined kidney and bone marrow transplantation and then followed those same cells after transplant.

Overall study results and their limits: In tolerant patients, the expansion of donor-specific Tregs was greater than global Treg expansion, suggesting that the expansion was antigen-driven rather than nonspecific. For some patients the PCR primers changed over time, which made it impossible to compare the samples from those patients at the nucleotide level. Expanding Tregs with activated donor B cells appeared to identify the most biologically relevant and donor-specific TCRbeta repertoire. Biological reproducibility was not directly assessed, although technical replication error appeared to be minimal. Because the study included only a small number of patients, the results must be confirmed in larger populations and under other immunosuppression protocols.

A word on this clone: It has no known antigen specificity. Per-nucleotide qualities are absent, and no much larger clonotype sits a single base away.

Including cysteine and phenylalanine, the CDR3 has 11 amino acids. Only the CDR3 DNA is retained, 33 bases long and in frame from the first base. The germline ends are 3 bases apart after V is trimmed by 2 bases and J by 8 bases. CDR1 and CDR2, per the germline V gene, are KGHSH and LQKENI. The sample's time point label, in plain terms: blood sample drawn before combined kidney and bone marrow transplant. Thawed PBMCs were FACS-sorted into unstimulated Tregs (CD4+CD25+CD127-), CD4+ non-Tregs (CD4+CD25-), CD4 cells and CD8 cells. The patients were a few recipients of combined kidney and bone marrow transplants from the ITN036ST trial, and samples were available only from these trial subjects. Healthy control blood was processed to PBMCs by Ficoll density gradient and cryopreserved, and patient PBMCs were collected before and after transplant. Genomic DNA was extracted from sorted cells with the QIAGEN DNeasy Blood and Tissue Kit for TCRbeta CDR3 sequencing. High-throughput TCRbeta CDR3 sequencing, which included PCR amplification with bias correction and internal controls, was done commercially through immunoSEQ. The original pipeline was this. Unique productive TCRbeta sequences were defined by CDR3 nucleotide sequence where primers matched, otherwise by CDR3 amino acid sequence with Vbeta and Jbeta genes. As a correction for sorting error, sequences shared between sorted populations at a frequency ratio of 2:1 or less were discarded, and the remaining shared sequences were assigned to the higher population. A sequence was defined as donor-reactive if the sequence was expanded at least 5-fold in CFSE-low cells compared with unstimulated cells and had a frequency of at least 0.01% in CFSE-low cells. Repertoire divergence was quantified by Jensen-Shannon divergence calculated from the top 100 TCRbeta sequences ranked by frequency. For any sample with multiple sequencing runs, sorting error was corrected in each run separately before the runs were pooled. The immuneACCESS repertoire file appears here via TCRdb, limited to in-frame rearrangements. These files lack a portion of the clones; in checked studies, under half of the deficit traces to unresolved V genes, and the cause of the others is not known. From that table come the V and J calls and clone size; the DNA was used to work out D and trimming. The sample records approximately 100,000 clones, approximately 93% of which are singletons. Clones ranked in the top ten supply 0.46% of the sample.

The V and J genes are TRBV18 and TRBJ2-2; there is no confident call for the D gene. The receptor was isolated from a human donor who received a combined kidney and bone marrow transplant. The sample in question was CD4+ T cells from blood, obtained before the transplant. The CDR3 region: CASSPTGELFF. The sequenced DNA: TGTGCCAGCTCACCAACAGGGGAGCTGTTTTTT.